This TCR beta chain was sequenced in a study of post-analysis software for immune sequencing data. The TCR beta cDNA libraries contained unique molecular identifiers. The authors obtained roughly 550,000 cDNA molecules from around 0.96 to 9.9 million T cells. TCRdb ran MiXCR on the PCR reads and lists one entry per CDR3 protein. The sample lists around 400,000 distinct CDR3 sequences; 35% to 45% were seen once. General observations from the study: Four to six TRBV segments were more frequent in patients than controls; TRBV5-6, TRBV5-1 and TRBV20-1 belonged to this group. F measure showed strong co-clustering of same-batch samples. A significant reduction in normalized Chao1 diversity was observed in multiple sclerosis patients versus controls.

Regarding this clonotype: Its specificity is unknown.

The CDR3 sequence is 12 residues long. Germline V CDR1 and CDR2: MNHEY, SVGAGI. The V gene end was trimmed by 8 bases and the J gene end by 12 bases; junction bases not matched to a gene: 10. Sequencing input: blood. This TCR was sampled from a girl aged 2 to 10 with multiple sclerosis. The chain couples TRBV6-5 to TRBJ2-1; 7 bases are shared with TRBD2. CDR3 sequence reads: CASQRPGGGQFF. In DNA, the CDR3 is TGTGCCAGCCAGCGTCCGGGCGGGGGGCAGTTCTTC.